The 24 T cell receptor beta chains given below trace back to one sample, sequenced in a study of T cell changes during pregnancy in multiple sclerosis. Generated by immunoSEQ multiplex PCR, the TCRdb table keeps only in-frame clones and is missing some. This sample has more than 40,000 clones, with roughly 92% found just once. Sequencing used CD4+ T cells from peripheral blood mononuclear cells, obtained in the third trimester of pregnancy. Every receptor here comes from a female donor with multiple sclerosis, enrolled in a pregnancy study.

In DNA form, the CDR3 reads TGTGCCAGCAGTCCCCCGGGGGCAGGGGGCGGTCAGCCCCAGCATTTT. Translation: CASSPPGAGGGQPQHF. The J gene is TRBJ1-5, the V gene TRBV28; 8 bases line up with TRBD1. The V gene end was trimmed by 5 bases and the J gene end by 6 bases; junction bases not matched to a gene: 12. Germline V CDR1 and CDR2: MDHEN, SYDVKM. CDR3 length: 16 residues.

This chain uses TRBV5-1 with TRBJ2-5; 8 nucleotides line up with TRBD1. V gave up 1 base and J gave up 3 bases; unmatched junction bases: 2. The CDR3 covers 14 residues. From germline, CDR1 is SGHRS and CDR2 YFSETQ. CDR3 nucleotides: TGCGCCAGCAGCTTGTGGACAGGGAAAGAGACCCAGTACTTC. Residues: CASSLWTGKETQYF.

This chain links TRBV11-3 with TRBJ2-3; 7 nucleotides line up with TRBD2. After removal of 1 base from V and 2 bases from J, the junction contained 3 bases not matched to a gene. This CDR3 is built from 15 residues. Per the germline V gene, CDR1 is SGHNT and CDR2 is YENEEA. Here the CDR3 reads CASSLGGGPTDTQYF. The DNA of the CDR3 is TGTGCCAGCAGCTTAGGGGGGGGACCCACAGATACGCAGTATTTT.

This clone showed up just once. This chain connects TRBV5-4 to TRBJ2-4; 7 bases fit TRBD2. The CDR3 spans 13 residues. The V segment lost 4 bases and the J segment 7 bases; nucleotides outside the gene matches: 5. Per germline, CDR1 SGHNT and CDR2 YYREEE (reference sequence). The CDR3, as DNA: TGTGCCAGCAGCCATCGGGGGGAGAACATTCAGTACTTC. This sequence encodes CASSHRGENIQYF.

The V call is TRBV28, the J call TRBJ2-1; D not resolved. V gave up 5 bases and J gave up 11 bases, with 13 bases separating them. CDR1 MDHEN and CDR2 SYDVKM come from the germline V gene. This CDR3 comprises 12 residues. The CDR3 loop reads CASSPSGFKQFF. CDR3 nucleotide sequence: TGTGCCAGCAGTCCCTCGGGTTTCAAGCAGTTCTTC. The complete variable domain, with remaining parts taken from reference TRBV28 and TRBJ2-1, reads DVKVTQSSRYLVKRTGEKVFLECVQDMDHENMFWYRQDPGLGLRLIYFSYDVKMKEKGDIPEGYSVSREKKERFSLILESASTNQTSMYLCASSPSGFKQFFGPGTRLTVL.

The rearrangement links TRBV5-1 to TRBJ2-2, with a weak D call TRBD2 (6 bases). V lost 1 base and J lost 4, with 14 bases in between. The length of the CDR3 is 16 residues. Germline CDR1 and CDR2: SGHRS and YFSETQ. The CDR3 DNA reads TGCGCCAGCAGCTTGCCCCTGGGACTTTCCACCGGGGAGCTGTTTTTT. Translation: CASSLPLGLSTGELFF. Variable domain in full (rest from reference TRBV5-1 and TRBJ2-2): KAGVTQTPRYLIKTRGQQVTLSCSPISGHRSVSWYQQTPGQGLQFLFEYFSETQRNKGNFPGRFSGRQFSNSRSEMNVSTLELGDSALYLCASSLPLGLSTGELFFGEGSRLTVL.

The rearrangement joins TRBV7-3 to TRBJ2-1; TRBD2 matches at 14 bases. The CDR3 extends over 17 amino acids. With 4 bases clipped from V and 9 bases from J, the junction kept 11 bases outside the gene matches. The germline CDR1 and CDR2 sequences are SGHTA and FQGTGA. The CDR3 loop reads CASSSMTSGRAAGEQFF. The CDR3 DNA reads TGTGCCAGCAGCTCAATGACTAGCGGGAGGGCGGCGGGTGAGCAGTTCTTC.

The chain recombines TRBV28 with TRBJ2-4, with D possibly TRBD2 on 6 matching bases. The V end was cut by 2 bases, the J end by 0 bases, with 14 bases between. The CDR3 sequence is 17 residues long. Germline CDR1 and CDR2: MDHEN and SYDVKM. CDR3 in DNA: TGTGCCAGCAGTTTAGGTGGGGGAGGAGTAGCCAAAAACATTCAGTACTTC. This sequence encodes CASSLGGGGVAKNIQYF.

In its sample, this clone was seen once. The gene calls are TRBV7-9 and TRBJ2-1, with D unclear. Germline lookup yields CDR1 SEHNR and CDR2 FQNEAQ (reference sequence). The V gene lost 5 bases and the J gene lost 10 bases, with 9 bases spanning the gap. CDR3 length: 11 amino acids. CDR3 residues: CASSASWEQFF. As DNA, the CDR3 is TGTGCCAGCAGCGCGAGCTGGGAGCAGTTCTTC.

The chain combines TRBV19 with TRBJ2-7; no clear D. Germline CDR1 and CDR2: LNHDA and SQIVND (reference sequence). V was clipped by 5 bases and J by 6 bases, with 14 bases between them. The CDR3 is 13 amino acids. The CDR3 here is CASSPSVYSEQYF. CDR3 DNA: TGTGCCAGTAGTCCTTCGGTGTATAGCGAGCAGTACTTC.

The chain links TRBV6-1 to TRBJ1-5, with 7 nucleotides matching TRBD1. Germline values: CDR1 MNHNS, CDR2 SASEGT. The J segment lost 7 bases and the V segment lost 5 bases, leaving 8 bases of the junction unmatched. The CDR3 contains 14 residues. The CDR3 loop is CASSKDRLSQPQHF. CDR3 DNA: TGTGCCAGCAGTAAGGACAGGTTGAGCCAGCCCCAGCATTTT.

The CDR3 spells CATSRAGVSYEQYF. DNA of the CDR3: TGTGCCACCAGCAGAGCAGGGGTCTCCTACGAGCAGTACTTC. The chain couples TRBV15 to TRBJ2-7, with D tentatively TRBD1 (6 bases). This CDR3 has 14 residues. V was cut by 1 base and J by 0 bases, with 7 bases left in between. CDR1 is LNHNV and CDR2 is YYDKDF in the germline V gene (reference sequence).

This clone was counted once. The chain uses TRBV11-2 and TRBJ2-1; no reliable D call. The germline V and J ends were trimmed by 1 base and 1 base, with 8 bases remaining between them. The CDR3 spans 15 residues. The V gene's germline CDR1 is SGHAT and CDR2 FQNNGV. The CDR3 DNA reads TGTGCCAGCAGCTTAGGAATACTGTCCTACAATGAGCAGTTCTTC. As protein: CASSLGILSYNEQFF.

The chain has TRBV11-2 and TRBJ2-7, with 10 bases lining up with TRBD2. V shed 4 bases, J shed 2 bases, and the junction held 11 bases outside the gene matches. The CDR3 is 17 residues long. Germline CDR1 reads SGHAT; CDR2 reads FQNNGV. CDR3: CASSYGPSGRGTYEQYF. The CDR3 DNA sequence: TGTGCCAGCAGCTACGGTCCGAGCGGGAGGGGAACCTACGAGCAGTACTTC.

The genes are TRBV14 and TRBJ2-6, with D maybe TRBD2 (5 bases). Germline assignment: CDR1 SGHDN and CDR2 FVKESK. Deletions cut 2 bases from V and 0 bases from J, with 5 bases between. This CDR3 is built from 15 residues. The CDR3 sequence: CASSQRGSGANVLTF. The CDR3 coding sequence is TGTGCCAGCAGCCAACGGGGCTCTGGGGCCAACGTCCTGACTTTC.

This chain uses TRBV2 with TRBJ2-1; D is perhaps TRBD2 (5 bases). The CDR3 contains 15 residues. The germline V and J ends were trimmed by 8 bases and 4 bases, with 18 bases remaining between them. Germline lookup yields CDR1 SNHLY and CDR2 FYNNEI. CDR3 region: CASSERSATYNEQFF. The CDR3 region has the DNA TGTGCCAGCTCCGAACGTAGCGCCACATACAATGAGCAGTTCTTC. Variable domain in full (rest from reference TRBV2 and TRBJ2-1): EPEVTQTPSHQVTQMGQEVILRCVPISNHLYFYWYRQILGQKVEFLVSFYNNEISEKSEIFDDQFSVERPDGSNFTLKIRSTKLEDSAMYFCASSERSATYNEQFFGPGTRLTVL.

J is TRBJ2-2 and V is TRBV10-3; D unclear. Trimming left V 0 bases short and J 4 bases short, with 12 bases between. Looked up from germline, CDR1 is ENHRY and CDR2 is SYGVKD. This CDR3 has 16 amino acids. The CDR3 loop is CAISESGSASTGELFF. CDR3 nucleotide sequence: TGTGCCATCAGTGAGTCCGGGTCCGCCAGCACCGGGGAGCTGTTTTTT.

This chain links TRBV27 with TRBJ2-7; the D gene is possibly TRBD2 (6 bases). This CDR3 comprises 15 residues. The V end was cut by 6 bases, the J end by 0 bases, with 15 bases between. The germline CDR1 and CDR2 sequences are MNHEY and SMNVEV (reference sequence). CDR3 protein: CASSRGLPRSYEQYF. The DNA for the CDR3 is TGTGCCAGCAGCCGGGGACTTCCTCGCTCCTACGAGCAGTACTTC.

This rearrangement joins TRBV28 to TRBJ2-1, with 7 bases aligning to TRBD1. Trimming removed 7 bases from V and 2 bases from J; junction bases left unmatched: 5. This CDR3 comprises 14 residues. Germline-derived CDR1 and CDR2 are MDHEN and SYDVKM. CDR3 sequence reads: CASKGTDPYNEQFF. CDR3 sequence (DNA): TGTGCCAGCAAGGGGACAGATCCCTACAATGAGCAGTTCTTC.

The chain carries TRBV25-1 and TRBJ2-6; TRBD2 aligns across 7 bases. The CDR3 consists of 18 residues. Trimming took 3 bases from V and 2 from J; bases not matched to a gene: 10. Germline V CDR1 and CDR2: MGHDK, SYGVNS. Here the CDR3 reads CASSDSGLSGTGANVLTF. For the CDR3, the DNA is TGTGCCAGCAGTGACTCGGGACTAAGCGGTACTGGGGCCAACGTCCTGACTTTC.

The rearrangement uses TRBV6-1 and TRBJ1-1, with D hard to call. This CDR3 has 12 amino acids. CDR1 and CDR2 from the germline V gene are MNHNS and SASEGT. The V end was cut by 9 bases, the J end by 1 base, with 9 bases between. The CDR3 loop reads CASKFGNTEAFF. The CDR3 coding sequence is TGTGCCAGTAAGTTCGGGAACACTGAAGCTTTCTTT.

This chain joins TRBV28 and TRBJ2-1; TRBD2 matches at 8 bases. The germline gives CDR1 MDHEN, CDR2 SYDVKM. The trim removed 5 bases at V and 6 bases at J, leaving 9 bases unmatched. The CDR3 consists of 15 residues. The CDR3 protein is CASSLTGGRFNEQFF. The CDR3 DNA sequence: TGTGCCAGCAGTCTGACTGGCGGGAGGTTCAATGAGCAGTTCTTC.

This chain uses TRBV5-1 with TRBJ2-5; D is possibly TRBD2 (5 bases). V shed 0 bases and J shed 5 bases, with 8 bases lying between them. The CDR3 is made up of 13 amino acids. Germline assignment: CDR1 SGHRS and CDR2 YFSETQ. CDR3 loop: CASSLVGGETQYF. The CDR3 DNA sequence: TGCGCCAGCAGCTTGGTGGGCGGGGAGACCCAGTACTTC.

V is TRBV30 and J is TRBJ1-4; D unresolved. Trimming cost V 5 bases and J 0 bases, with 10 bases left between them. The CDR3 length is 14 residues. CDR1 and CDR2 from the germline V gene are GTSNPN and SVGIG (reference sequence). The DNA for the CDR3 is TGTGCCTGGGGAGAGGGTGCAACTAATGAAAAACTGTTTTTT. This encodes CAWGEGATNEKLFF.